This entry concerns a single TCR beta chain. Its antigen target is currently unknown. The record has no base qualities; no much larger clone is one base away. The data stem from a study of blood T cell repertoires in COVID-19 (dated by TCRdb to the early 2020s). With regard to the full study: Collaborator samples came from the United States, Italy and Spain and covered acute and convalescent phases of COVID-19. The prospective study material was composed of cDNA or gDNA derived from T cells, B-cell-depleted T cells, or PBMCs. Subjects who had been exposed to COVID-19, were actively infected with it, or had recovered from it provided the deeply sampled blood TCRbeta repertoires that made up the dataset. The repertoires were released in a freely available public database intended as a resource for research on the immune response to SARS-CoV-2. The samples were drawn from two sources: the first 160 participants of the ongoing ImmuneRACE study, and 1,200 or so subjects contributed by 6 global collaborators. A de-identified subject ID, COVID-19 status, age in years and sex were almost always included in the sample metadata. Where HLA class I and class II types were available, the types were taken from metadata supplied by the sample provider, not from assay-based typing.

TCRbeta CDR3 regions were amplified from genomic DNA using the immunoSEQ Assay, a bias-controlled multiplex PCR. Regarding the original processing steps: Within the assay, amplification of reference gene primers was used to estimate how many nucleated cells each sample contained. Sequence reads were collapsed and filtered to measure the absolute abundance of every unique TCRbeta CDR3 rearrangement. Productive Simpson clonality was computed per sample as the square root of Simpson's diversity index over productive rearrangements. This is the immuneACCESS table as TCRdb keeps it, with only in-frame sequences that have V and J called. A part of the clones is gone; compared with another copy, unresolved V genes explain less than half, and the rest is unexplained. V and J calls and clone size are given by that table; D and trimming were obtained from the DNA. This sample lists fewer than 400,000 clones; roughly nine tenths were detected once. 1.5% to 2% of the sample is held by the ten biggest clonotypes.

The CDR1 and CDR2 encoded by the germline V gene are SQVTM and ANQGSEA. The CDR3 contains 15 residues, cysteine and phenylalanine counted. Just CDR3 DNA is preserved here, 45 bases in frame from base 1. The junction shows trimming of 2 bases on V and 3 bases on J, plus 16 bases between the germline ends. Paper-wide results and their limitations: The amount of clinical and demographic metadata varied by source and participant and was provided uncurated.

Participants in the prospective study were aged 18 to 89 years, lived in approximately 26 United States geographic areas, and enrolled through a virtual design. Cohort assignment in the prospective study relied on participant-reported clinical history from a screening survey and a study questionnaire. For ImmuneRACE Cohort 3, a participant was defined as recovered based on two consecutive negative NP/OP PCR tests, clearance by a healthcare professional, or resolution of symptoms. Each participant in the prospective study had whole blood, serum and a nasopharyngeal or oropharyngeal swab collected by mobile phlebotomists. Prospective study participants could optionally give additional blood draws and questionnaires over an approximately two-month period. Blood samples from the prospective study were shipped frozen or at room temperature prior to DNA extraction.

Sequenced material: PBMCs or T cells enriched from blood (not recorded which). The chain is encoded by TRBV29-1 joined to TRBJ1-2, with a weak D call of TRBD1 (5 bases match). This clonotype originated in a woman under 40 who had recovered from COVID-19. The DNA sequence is TGCAGCGTTGAACCCCGTGAGGGACTGGACTATGGCTACACCTTC. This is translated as CSVEPREGLDYGYTF. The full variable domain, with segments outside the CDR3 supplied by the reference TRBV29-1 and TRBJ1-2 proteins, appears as SAVISQKPSRDICQRGTSLTIQCQVDSQVTMMFWYRQQPGQSLTLIATANQGSEATYESGFVIDKFPISRPNLTFSTLTVSNMSPEDSSIYLCSVEPREGLDYGYTFGSGTRLTVV.